This T cell receptor (beta chain) was documented in a study of blood T cell repertoires in COVID-19. The wider study: The United States, Italy and Spain were the sources of the acute and convalescent COVID-19 samples.

V gave up 3 bases and J gave up 5 bases, with 14 bases separating them. CDR1 and CDR2 (germline): GTSNPN, SVGIG (reference sequence). This CDR3 region has 13 residues. Data came from immunoSEQ multiplex PCR; TCRdb stores just in-frame clones and leaves some out. Here the sample spans some 400,000 clones, around 87% being singletons. Enrolled through a virtual design, the participants were between roughly 18 and 100 years of age and came from 24 US areas. Participant-given clinical history determined each cohort assignment. J is TRBJ2-7 and V is TRBV30; a weak D match, TRBD1 (5 bases). Input material: PBMCs or T cells enriched from blood (not recorded which). This receptor was identified in a man aged 30 to 45 who had recovered from COVID-19. CDR3 coding DNA: TGTGCCTGGAGGGTGACAGTCCTCAACGAGCAGTACTTC. It yields the protein CAWRVTVLNEQYF.